Listed below are T cell receptor beta chains from one sample, sequenced in a study of blood T cell repertoires in COVID-19. Sequencing was performed with immunoSEQ multiplex PCR; in TCRdb, only in-frame clones are kept and a portion is missing. The sample gives roughly 200,000 clones, 85% of which show up once; approximately 6.2% is in the top ten. Sequences were obtained from PBMCs or T cells enriched from blood (not recorded which). The receptors shown here come from a man between 35 and 55 years old who had recovered from COVID-19. Both conserved end residues are part of each CDR3. A D gene is named only where the DNA matches it firmly. A row's size may be missing; if present it is once, few, many or a size class.

CDR3: CASSTSGGFTDTQYF
DNA: TGTGCCAGCAGCACAAGCGGGGGGTTTACAGATACGCAGTATTTT
V: TRBV9
J: TRBJ2-3
D: TRBD2
size: NA

CDR3: CASSPAPGTGGTDTQYF
DNA: TGTGCCAGCAGCCCGGCACCCGGGACAGGGGGCACAGATACGCAGTATTTT
V: TRBV3-1/TRBV3-2
J: TRBJ2-3
D: TRBD1
size: NA

CDR3: CASRQGDYEQYF
DNA: TGTGCCAGCCGACAGGGGGACTACGAGCAGTACTTC
V: TRBV19
J: TRBJ2-7
D: TRBD1
size: NA

CDR3: CSVTGTERLNYGYTF
DNA: TGCAGCGTTACCGGGACAGAAAGATTAAACTATGGCTACACCTTC
V: TRBV29-1
J: TRBJ1-2
D: TRBD1
size: NA

CDR3: CASSPPGERVLDTEAFF
DNA: TGTGCCAGCAGTCCCCCGGGAGAGCGGGTACTTGACACTGAAGCTTTCTTT
V: TRBV2
J: TRBJ1-1
D: NA
size: NA

CDR3: CSASGVYGYTF
DNA: TGCAGTGCTAGCGGGGTCTATGGCTACACCTTC
V: TRBV20-1
J: TRBJ1-2
D: NA
size: NA

CDR3: CASSPAGSVYEQYF
DNA: TGTGCCAGCAGTCCCGCTGGTAGCGTCTACGAGCAGTACTTC
V: TRBV27
J: TRBJ2-7
D: NA
size: NA

CDR3: CASSLSTGGNQPQHF
DNA: TGCGCCAGCAGCTTGAGTACAGGGGGCAATCAGCCCCAGCATTTT
V: TRBV5-1
J: TRBJ1-5
D: TRBD1
size: NA

CDR3: CASSVRQRGGETQYF
DNA: TGTGCCAGCAGCGTTCGACAGCGGGGGGGGGAGACCCAGTACTTC
V: TRBV2
J: TRBJ2-5
D: TRBD2
size: few

CDR3: CASRGTGGNSPLHF
DNA: TGTGCCAGCAGAGGGACAGGGGGTAATTCACCCCTCCACTTT
V: TRBV7-2
J: TRBJ1-6
D: TRBD1
size: NA

CDR3: CASSLGHFVETQYF
DNA: TGCGCCAGCAGCCTTGGACATTTTGTAGAGACCCAGTACTTC
V: TRBV5-1
J: TRBJ2-5
D: NA
size: NA

CDR3: CSASIDREMGTSYEQYF
DNA: TGCAGTGCTAGTATAGACAGGGAGATGGGGACCTCCTACGAGCAGTACTTC
V: TRBV20-1
J: TRBJ2-7
D: TRBD1
size: NA

CDR3: CASSLRPETGELFF
DNA: TGTGCCAGCAGCTTACGGCCGGAGACCGGGGAGCTGTTTTTT
V: TRBV7-9
J: TRBJ2-2
D: NA
size: NA

CDR3: CASTIGGTANYGYTF
DNA: TGTGCCAGCACTATTGGAGGGACAGCTAACTATGGCTACACCTTC
V: TRBV6-5
J: TRBJ1-2
D: TRBD1
size: NA

CDR3: CASSMIGQNTEAFF
DNA: TGTGCCAGTAGTATGATCGGACAGAACACTGAAGCTTTCTTT
V: TRBV19
J: TRBJ1-1
D: NA
size: NA

CDR3: CASRLRDSGTEAFF
DNA: TGTGCCAGCAGGCTCCGGGACAGCGGCACTGAAGCTTTCTTT
V: TRBV27
J: TRBJ1-1
D: TRBD1
size: NA

CDR3: CASITTEGDYGYTF
DNA: TGTGCCAGCATCACCACGGAAGGGGACTATGGCTACACCTTC
V: TRBV9
J: TRBJ1-2
D: NA
size: NA

CDR3: CASSQGGSSGNTIYF
DNA: TGTGCCAGCAGCCAGGGGGGGAGCTCTGGAAACACCATATATTTT
V: TRBV4-2
J: TRBJ1-3
D: NA
size: NA

CDR3: CAITRQGSNEQYF
DNA: TGTGCCATCACCCGACAGGGCTCCAACGAGCAGTACTTC
V: TRBV10-3
J: TRBJ2-7
D: TRBD1
size: NA

CDR3: CASSPPGNTGELFF
DNA: TGTGCCAGCAGCCCACCAGGGAACACCGGGGAGCTGTTTTTT
V: TRBV7-9
J: TRBJ2-2
D: NA
size: once

CDR3: CASSSQGLEFSYNEQFF
DNA: TGCGCCAGCAGCTCACAGGGGCTCGAATTCTCCTACAATGAGCAGTTCTTC
V: TRBV5-1
J: TRBJ2-1
D: TRBD1
size: NA

CDR3: CASSWAGAEAFF
DNA: TGTGCCAGCAGCTGGGCGGGGGCTGAAGCTTTCTTT
V: TRBV5-5
J: TRBJ1-1
D: NA
size: NA

CDR3: CASMWDYMNTEAFF
DNA: TGTGCCAGCATGTGGGACTACATGAACACTGAAGCTTTCTTT
V: TRBV6-5
J: TRBJ1-1
D: NA
size: NA

CDR3: CAWSVAQGASLYGYTF
DNA: TGTGCCTGGAGTGTAGCGCAGGGGGCTTCTCTTTATGGCTACACCTTC
V: TRBV30
J: TRBJ1-2
D: TRBD1
size: NA

CDR3: CASRPNYNTGELFF
DNA: TGTGCCAGCAGACCTAACTACAACACCGGGGAGCTGTTTTTT
V: TRBV6-4
J: TRBJ2-2
D: NA
size: NA

CDR3: CASSIVGPPAFF
DNA: TGTGCCAGTAGTATAGTGGGGCCCCCAGCTTTCTTT
V: TRBV19
J: TRBJ1-1
D: NA
size: NA

CDR3: CAWSAGLTNIQYF
DNA: TGTGCCTGGAGTGCCGGACTGACAAACATTCAGTACTTC
V: TRBV30
J: TRBJ2-4
D: NA
size: once

CDR3: CASSRDSREAFF
DNA: TGTGCCAGCAGCAGAGACTCACGAGAGGCTTTCTTT
V: TRBV11-2
J: TRBJ1-1
D: NA
size: NA

CDR3: CASTTGDSYTF
DNA: TGTGCCAGTACGACAGGGGATAGCTACACCTTC
V: TRBV19
J: TRBJ1-2
D: TRBD1
size: NA

CDR3: CASSIEINNYGYTF
DNA: TGTGCCAGTAGTATCGAGATAAATAACTATGGCTACACCTTC
V: TRBV19
J: TRBJ1-2
D: NA
size: few

CDR3: CASSWDRAGREQFF
DNA: TGCGCCAGCAGCTGGGACAGGGCCGGACGGGAGCAGTTCTTC
V: TRBV5-1
J: TRBJ2-1
D: TRBD1
size: NA

CDR3: CASSLNPLAEQFF
DNA: TGTGCCAGCAGCCTAAACCCCCTAGCTGAGCAGTTCTTC
V: TRBV2
J: TRBJ2-1
D: NA
size: NA

CDR3: CASSYKGDSPLHF
DNA: TGTGCCAGCAGCTATAAGGGAGATTCACCCCTCCACTTT
V: TRBV11-2
J: TRBJ1-6
D: NA
size: NA

CDR3: CASSSRDRGRRVSGNTIYF
DNA: TGTGCCAGCAGTTCCCGGGACAGGGGGCGACGGGTATCAGGAAACACCATATATTTT
V: TRBV28
J: TRBJ1-3
D: TRBD1
size: NA

CDR3: CASSEGTSGDGYTF
DNA: TGCGCCAGCAGCGAAGGGACCTCAGGGGATGGCTACACCTTC
V: TRBV5-1
J: TRBJ1-2
D: NA
size: few

CDR3: CASSPPIPDGGGEKLFF
DNA: TGTGCCAGCAGTCCACCGATCCCGGACGGTGGAGGAGAAAAACTGTTTTTT
V: TRBV6-2/TRBV6-3
J: TRBJ1-4
D: NA
size: NA

CDR3: CASSNPREGAEAFF
DNA: TGTGCCAGCAGCAACCCCAGGGAAGGCGCTGAAGCTTTCTTT
V: TRBV11-2
J: TRBJ1-1
D: NA
size: NA

CDR3: CASSLDRVEGSPLHF
DNA: TGTGCCAGCAGCTTAGACAGGGTTGAGGGTTCACCCCTCCACTTT
V: TRBV7-9
J: TRBJ1-6
D: NA
size: NA

CDR3: CASSSWEGRGRDTEAFF
DNA: TGTGCCAGCAGCTCCTGGGAGGGGCGGGGGCGAGACACTGAAGCTTTCTTT
V: TRBV7-9
J: TRBJ1-1
D: NA
size: NA

CDR3: CASSAGTAYEQYF
DNA: TGTGCCAGCAGCGCCGGGACTGCCTACGAGCAGTACTTC
V: TRBV9
J: TRBJ2-7
D: NA
size: NA

CDR3: CASSSHGRNTEAFF
DNA: TGTGCCAGCAGTTCCCATGGGAGAAACACTGAAGCTTTCTTT
V: TRBV27
J: TRBJ1-1
D: NA
size: NA

CDR3: CSVFRQGQNTEAFF
DNA: TGCAGCGTTTTTCGACAGGGCCAGAACACTGAAGCTTTCTTT
V: TRBV29-1
J: TRBJ1-1
D: TRBD1
size: NA

CDR3: CASSAGGRMNTEAFF
DNA: TGTGCCAGCAGCGCGGGGGGACGGATGAACACTGAAGCTTTCTTT
V: TRBV9
J: TRBJ1-1
D: NA
size: NA

CDR3: CASSQTGTGLYQPQHF
DNA: TGTGCCAGCAGTCAAACCGGGACAGGGTTATATCAGCCCCAGCATTTT
V: TRBV28
J: TRBJ1-5
D: TRBD1
size: NA

CDR3: CASSEAEGQGHQPQHF
DNA: TGTGCCAGCAGTGAAGCGGAGGGACAGGGCCATCAGCCCCAGCATTTT
V: TRBV6-1
J: TRBJ1-5
D: TRBD1
size: NA

CDR3: CASRPGGSGNTIYF
DNA: TGTGCCAGCAGACCAGGGGGCTCTGGAAACACCATATATTTT
V: TRBV6-5
J: TRBJ1-3
D: TRBD1
size: NA

CDR3: CASSEIRDRSGEKLFF
DNA: TGTGCCAGCAGTGAGATTAGGGACAGGAGCGGTGAAAAACTGTTTTTT
V: TRBV2
J: TRBJ1-4
D: TRBD1
size: NA

CDR3: CASSLGGQLNTEAFF
DNA: TGTGCCAGCAGCCTGGGGGGGCAGCTGAACACTGAAGCTTTCTTT
V: TRBV3-1/TRBV3-2
J: TRBJ1-1
D: NA
size: NA

CDR3: CASSQDIAGYGEQYF
DNA: TGTGCCAGCAGCCAAGATATTGCAGGGTATGGCGAGCAGTACTTC
V: TRBV14
J: TRBJ2-7
D: NA
size: once

CDR3: CASSIGHSQETQYF
DNA: TGTGCCAGTAGTATAGGTCACAGCCAAGAGACCCAGTACTTC
V: TRBV19
J: TRBJ2-5
D: NA
size: NA

CDR3: CASSLYSGSYYEQYF
DNA: TGTGCCAGCAGTTTATATAGCGGGAGTTATTACGAGCAGTACTTC
V: TRBV27
J: TRBJ2-7
D: TRBD2
size: NA

CDR3: CASSSDSYNSPLHF
DNA: TGTGCCAGCAGTTCCGACAGCTATAATTCACCCCTCCACTTT
V: TRBV27
J: TRBJ1-6
D: NA
size: NA

CDR3: CASSPQGNTEAFF
DNA: TGTGCCAGCAGCCCCCAGGGGAACACTGAAGCTTTCTTT
V: TRBV7-3
J: TRBJ1-1
D: NA
size: NA

CDR3: CASSLDGQPYEQYF
DNA: TGTGCCAGCAGTTTAGACGGACAGCCCTACGAGCAGTACTTC
V: TRBV28
J: TRBJ2-7
D: NA
size: once

CDR3: CASSYRLGLKDRANTEAFF
DNA: TGTGCCAGCTCATACAGGTTGGGGTTAAAGGACAGGGCAAACACTGAAGCTTTCTTT
V: TRBV18
J: TRBJ1-1
D: TRBD1
size: NA